The source of this T cell receptor (beta chain) is a study of blood T cell repertoires in COVID-19. Libraries were prepared by immunoSEQ multiplex PCR; TCRdb keeps only in-frame clonotypes and omits some of them. The sample contains approximately 200,000 clones, around 81% of which appear only once. Trimming removed 4 bases at V and 4 bases at J, with 10 bases between. The CDR3 has 13 amino acids. CDR1 SNHLY and CDR2 FYNNEI come from the germline V gene. This TCR was sampled from a woman in her sixties with acute or convalescent COVID-19. Sequenced sample: peripheral blood. This chain joins TRBV2 and TRBJ2-5; D call uncertain. The CDR3 is CASSGSSAETQYF. The CDR3 DNA follows: TGTGCCAGCAGTGGGTCTAGTGCAGAGACCCAGTACTTC. Complete variable domain (other parts from reference TRBV2 and TRBJ2-5): EPEVTQTPSHQVTQMGQEVILRCVPISNHLYFYWYRQILGQKVEFLVSFYNNEISEKSEIFDDQFSVERPDGSNFTLKIRSTKLEDSAMYFCASSGSSAETQYFGPGTRLLVL.